This TCR beta chain was documented in a study of blood T cell repertoires in COVID-19. Study summary: Acute and convalescent COVID-19 samples came from the United States, Italy and Spain. In each case, the material was cDNA or gDNA derived from T cells, B-cell-depleted T cells, or PBMCs.

Profiling relied on immunoSEQ multiplex PCR, and the TCRdb table lists in-frame clones only, not all of them. The sample yields roughly 74,000 clones, around 89% seen once. CDR3 length equals 13 residues. The germline V gene encodes CDR1 LGHDT and CDR2 YNNKEL (reference sequence). V trimming: 4 bases; J trimming: 2 bases; junction bases outside the gene matches: 0. In terms of age and location, participants ranged from roughly 18 to 100 years and lived in about 25 US areas. Participant-reported clinical history was the basis for cohort assignment. The V call is TRBV3-1 (or the pseudogene TRBV3-2), the J call TRBJ2-5; TRBD1 agrees at 8 bases. This TCR derives from a woman aged 45-65 years with acute COVID-19. Sequenced: PBMCs or T cells enriched from blood (not recorded which). For the CDR3, the DNA is TGTGCCAGCAGCCGGGACAGGCAAGAGACCCAGTACTTC. It specifies CASSRDRQETQYF.